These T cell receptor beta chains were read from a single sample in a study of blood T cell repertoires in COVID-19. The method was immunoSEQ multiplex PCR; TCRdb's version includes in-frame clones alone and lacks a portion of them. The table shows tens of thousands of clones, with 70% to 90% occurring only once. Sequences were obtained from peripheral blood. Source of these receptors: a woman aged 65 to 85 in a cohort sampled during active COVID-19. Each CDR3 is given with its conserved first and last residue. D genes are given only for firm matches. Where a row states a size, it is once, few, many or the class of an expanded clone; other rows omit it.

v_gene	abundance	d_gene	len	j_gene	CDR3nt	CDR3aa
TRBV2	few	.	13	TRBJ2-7	TGTGCCAGCAGTGAAGCGAAGGGGTTAGGCTTGTACTTC	CASSEAKGLGLYF
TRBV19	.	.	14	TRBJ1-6	TGTGCCAGTACGGAACCGGGATTTAATTCACCCCTCCACTTT	CASTEPGFNSPLHF
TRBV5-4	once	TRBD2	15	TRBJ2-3	TGTGCCAGCAGCATGGGACTAGCGGGCACAGATACGCAGTATTTT	CASSMGLAGTDTQYF
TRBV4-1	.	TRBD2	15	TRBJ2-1	TGCGCCAGCAGCCAAGCAGCGGGGATTTACAATGAGCAGTTCTTC	CASSQAAGIYNEQFF
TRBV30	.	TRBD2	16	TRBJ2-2	TGTGCCTGGAGTTTGGGGCTAGCGGGAGACACCGGGGAGCTGTTTTTT	CAWSLGLAGDTGELFF
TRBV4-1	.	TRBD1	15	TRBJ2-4	TGCGCCAGCAGCCAAGTGTCGGGACAGGGAGGCATTCAGTACTTC	CASSQVSGQGGIQYF
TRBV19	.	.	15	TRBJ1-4	TGTGCCAGTACCCCATCCATCAGGGATAATGAAAAACTGTTTTTT	CASTPSIRDNEKLFF
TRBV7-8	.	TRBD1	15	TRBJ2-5	TGTGCCAGCAGCTTATCCAGGGGGCGCCAAGAGACCCAGTACTTC	CASSLSRGRQETQYF
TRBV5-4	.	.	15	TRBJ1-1	TGTGCCAGCAGCGAACCGGGACTTAAGAACACTGAAGCTTTCTTT	CASSEPGLKNTEAFF
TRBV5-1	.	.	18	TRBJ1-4	TGCGCCAGCAGCTTGGGAGGCGGGACCCAGGCAACTAATGAAAAACTGTTTTTT	CASSLGGGTQATNEKLFF
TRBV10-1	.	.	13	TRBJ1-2	TGCGCCAGCAGTTCCGGGACTCGCTATGGCTACACCTTC	CASSSGTRYGYTF
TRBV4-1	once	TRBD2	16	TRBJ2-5	TGCGCCAGCAGCCAAGATCATAACGGGGGGCAAGAGACCCAGTACTTC	CASSQDHNGGQETQYF
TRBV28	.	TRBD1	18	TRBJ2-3	TGTGCCAGCAGTCCCCTGACAGGGACCGAGCCAACCACAGATACGCAGTATTTT	CASSPLTGTEPTTDTQYF
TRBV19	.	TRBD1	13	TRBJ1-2	TGTGCCAGTAACGACAGGGGGCGACGGGGCTACACCTTC	CASNDRGRRGYTF
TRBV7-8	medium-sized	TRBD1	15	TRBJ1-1	TGTGCCAGCAGCTCTACAGGGGCTCTGAACACTGAAGCTTTCTTT	CASSSTGALNTEAFF
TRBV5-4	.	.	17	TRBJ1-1	TGTGCCAGCAGCTCGCCCACTCAACAGGTTACGAACACTGAAGCTTTCTTT	CASSSPTQQVTNTEAFF
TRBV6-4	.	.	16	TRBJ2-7	TGTGCCAGCAGTGAGGGTCGGGACTTGATTTCCTACGAGCAGTACTTC	CASSEGRDLISYEQYF
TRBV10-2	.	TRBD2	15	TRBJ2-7	TGCGCCAGCAGTGGAGCTCGACTAGCGGGAGCCGAGCAGTACTTC	CASSGARLAGAEQYF
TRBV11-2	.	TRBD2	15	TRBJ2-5	TGTGCCAGCAGCCTAGCGGGGGGGGCCCGGGAGACCCAGTACTTC	CASSLAGGARETQYF
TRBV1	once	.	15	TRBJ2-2	TGCACCAGCAGCCTACCTAGCGGGGACGCCGGGGAGCTGTTTTTT	CTSSLPSGDAGELFF
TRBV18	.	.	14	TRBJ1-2	TGTGCCAGCTCACGGGAGGGCGGAGGCTATGGCTACACCTTC	CASSREGGGYGYTF
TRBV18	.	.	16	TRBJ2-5	TGTGCCAGCTCACCACGATCCGGGATAAATGGAGAGACCCAGTACTTC	CASSPRSGINGETQYF
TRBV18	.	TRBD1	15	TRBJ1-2	TGTGCCAGCTCACCAGGGACAGGGGATGATCAAGGCTACACCTTC	CASSPGTGDDQGYTF
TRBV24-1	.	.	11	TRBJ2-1	TGTGCCACCAGTGACGACAGGGAGGTTCTCTTC	CATSDDREVLF
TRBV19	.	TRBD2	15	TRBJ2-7	TGTGCCAGTAGTATTAGGGCTAGCGGGAGATACGAGCAGTACTTC	CASSIRASGRYEQYF
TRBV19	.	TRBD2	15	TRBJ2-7	TGTGCCAGTAGTTTACCGGGACTAGGCCTTCACGAGCAGTACTTC	CASSLPGLGLHEQYF
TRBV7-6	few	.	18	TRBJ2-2	TGTGCCAGCAGCTTAGCATGGGGGACTGAGTTTAACACCGGGGAGCTGTTTTTT	CASSLAWGTEFNTGELFF
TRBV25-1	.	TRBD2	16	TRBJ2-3	TGTGCCAGCAGTGAAGGGGCTAGCGGGAGCACAGATACGCAGTATTTT	CASSEGASGSTDTQYF
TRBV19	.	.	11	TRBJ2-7	TGTGCCAGTAGTTCCGCCTACGAGCAGTACTTC	CASSSAYEQYF
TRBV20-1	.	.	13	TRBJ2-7	TGCAGTGCTAGTAAAACTACCTCCTACGAGCAGTACTTC	CSASKTTSYEQYF
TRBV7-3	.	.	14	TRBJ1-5	TGTGCCAGCAGCCCGTCCGGGGGTAGTCAGCCCCAGCATTTT	CASSPSGGSQPQHF
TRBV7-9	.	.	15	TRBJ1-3	TGTGCCAGCAGCTTAGAAGGGGGTCCGGGAAACACCATATATTTT	CASSLEGGPGNTIYF
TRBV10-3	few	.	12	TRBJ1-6	TGTGCCATCAGGGAACAGGATTCACCCCTCCACTTT	CAIREQDSPLHF
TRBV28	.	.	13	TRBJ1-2	TGTGCCAGCAGGAAAATGGGAGGGGATGGCTACACCTTC	CASRKMGGDGYTF